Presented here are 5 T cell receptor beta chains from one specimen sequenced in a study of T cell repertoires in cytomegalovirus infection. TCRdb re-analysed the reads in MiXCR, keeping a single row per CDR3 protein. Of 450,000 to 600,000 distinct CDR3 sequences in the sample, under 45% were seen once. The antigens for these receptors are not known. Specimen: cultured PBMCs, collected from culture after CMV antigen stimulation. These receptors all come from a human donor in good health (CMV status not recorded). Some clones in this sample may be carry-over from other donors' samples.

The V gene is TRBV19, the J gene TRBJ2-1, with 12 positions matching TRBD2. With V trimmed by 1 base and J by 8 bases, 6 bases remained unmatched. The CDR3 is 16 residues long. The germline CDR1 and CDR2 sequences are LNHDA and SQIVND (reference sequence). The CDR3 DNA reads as TGTGCCAGTAGTATAGCGGCTAGCGGGGGGGCCTATGAGCAGTTCTTC. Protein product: CASSIAASGGAYEQFF.

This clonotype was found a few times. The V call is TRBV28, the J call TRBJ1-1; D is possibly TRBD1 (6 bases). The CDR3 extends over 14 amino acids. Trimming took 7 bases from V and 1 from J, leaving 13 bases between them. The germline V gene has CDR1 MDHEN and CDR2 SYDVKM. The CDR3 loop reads CASNVPGANTEAFF. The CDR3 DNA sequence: TGTGCCAGCAACGTCCCGGGGGCGAACACTGAAGCTTTCTTT.

The chain's CDR3 is CASSLASVGAVTDTQYF. The CDR3 DNA sequence: TGTGCCAGCAGCTTAGCGTCAGTAGGGGCTGTGACAGATACGCAGTATTTT. The chain recombines TRBV7-2 with TRBJ2-3, with D maybe TRBD1 (5 bases). The germline gives CDR1 SGHTA, CDR2 FQGNSA. The V end was cut by 0 bases, the J end by 3 bases, with 16 bases between. The CDR3 totals 17 residues.

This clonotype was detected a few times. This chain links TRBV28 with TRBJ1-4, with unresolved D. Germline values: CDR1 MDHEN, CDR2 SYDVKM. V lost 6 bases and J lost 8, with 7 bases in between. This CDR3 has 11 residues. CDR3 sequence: CASRSKEKLFF. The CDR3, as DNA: TGTGCCAGCAGAAGCAAGGAAAAACTGTTTTTT.

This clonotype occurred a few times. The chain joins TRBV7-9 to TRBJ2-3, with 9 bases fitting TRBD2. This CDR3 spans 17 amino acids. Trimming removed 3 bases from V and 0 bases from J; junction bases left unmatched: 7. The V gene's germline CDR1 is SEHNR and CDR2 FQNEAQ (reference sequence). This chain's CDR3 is CASSLPLSGRSTDTQYF. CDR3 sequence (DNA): TGTGCCAGCAGCTTGCCTCTTAGCGGGAGAAGCACAGATACGCAGTATTTT.